This note documents a single TCR beta chain sequence. What this receptor recognizes is not known. The record has no base qualities; no much larger clone is one base away. The data were taken from a study of blood T cells in healthy people across ages (dated by TCRdb to between 2015 and 2017). Broadly, across the study: In model experiments, roughly one uniquely barcoded TCR beta cDNA molecule per two T cells was captured by template switching. To track age-related changes in TCR beta repertoire diversity, the study relied on deep sequencing normalized with unique cDNA molecular identifiers. The study analyzed two additional independent replicas of 1 million unique cDNA reads from the same blood draw for two donors, one aged 18 to 29 and one aged 80 or older. To avoid experimental bias, donors of different ages were distributed randomly across sequencing lanes. The donors were split into four age groups: young (average about 16 years), middle-aged (nearly 40), aged (approximately 60) and long-lived (over 80). Broader findings and caveats from the paper: Estimates of total diversity based on one million sequenced T cells were regarded as lower bounds and as underestimates. Observed TCR beta diversity per million T cells fell roughly linearly with age, and a significant reduction was already apparent by age roughly 40. The percentage of naive T cells measured by flow cytometry correlated strongly with observed TCR beta diversity. Compared with the aged group, more naive CD4+ T cells, fewer expanded clones and increased TCR diversity were shown by the long-lived group, suggesting age selection. Because the CMV infection status of the donors was unknown, age-related changes in expanded clonotypes may potentially have been confounded. Bulk unsorted PBMC profiling prevented conclusive comparison of naive and antigen-experienced compartments.

The roughly 39 donors, aged about 6 to 100 years, were systemically healthy Caucasian individuals from Russia. Around 9.8 milliliters of peripheral blood were collected from each donor into EDTA-treated Vacutainer tubes. PBMCs were isolated by Ficoll-Paque density-gradient centrifugation, with at least 6 million obtained per sample. Trizol reagent was used to extract total RNA from PBMCs, with at least 5 micrograms per sample. For every donor, flow cytometry on a PBMC aliquot measured the percentage of naive CD45RAhigh/CD27high T cells. V loses 3 bases of germline sequence and J loses 3 bases, and the interval between the two ends is 8 bases. CDR1 and CDR2, per the germline V gene (reference sequence), are DFQATT and SNEGSKA. The CDR3 goes from the cysteine to the phenylalanine over 12 residues. Of the read, only the CDR3 DNA is kept; its 36 bases are in frame from base 1. The receptor library was made with 5' RACE. Data came from an Illumina HiSeq 2500. A second PCR of roughly 6 to 11 cycles was run with a J-beta primer mix and a sample-barcoded 5' primer. A unique molecular identifier was introduced onto each TCR beta cDNA molecule by a template-switch 5' adaptor carrying 12 random nucleotides. At least 2.5 million CDR3-containing paired-end reads were obtained from each sample. First-strand cDNA was synthesized from all RNA with the Mint cDNA synthesis kit, primed by a TRBC-specific oligonucleotide. Following uracil-DNA glycosylase treatment, a first 18-cycle PCR with universal primers M1SS and BC2_uni_R was performed on all cDNA. The authors processed their data as follows. For normalization, 1 million high-quality reads were randomly selected from each sample, with every read carrying a distinct molecular identifier. Instead of being binned into consensus sequences, reads with shared molecular identifiers were discarded. CDR3 identification, clonotype clustering and error correction used MiTCR with a Q25 quality threshold and the strictest error-elimination algorithm. A nonparametric unseen species model using Euler transformation provided a lower-bound estimate of total TCR beta diversity. TCRdb took the public reads, trimmed them with fastp at Q25, ran MiXCR for clone calling and kept in-frame beta chains. Every distinct CDR3 protein forms one entry, paired with its most common genes and DNA. Clone size and V and J calls follow TCRdb, not the original study. This sample holds roughly 800,000 distinct CDR3 sequences; about three fifths were observed only once. Jointly, the top ten make up approximately 21% of the sample.

The clonotype was recovered from a young man in good health. The sequenced sample was blood. The rearrangement combines TRBV20-1 with TRBJ2-5, with the D gene not clear enough to name. In nucleotide form, the sequence is TGCAGTGCTAGTACCGTGAAAGAGACCCAGTACTTC. This gives the protein CSASTVKETQYF.